The 25 T cell receptor beta chains in this list originate from one sample, sequenced in a study of shared T cell receptors in the human thymus. This table comes from immunoSEQ multiplex PCR, and its TCRdb copy is limited to in-frame clones, with some not included. The data contain over 650,000 clones, about 90% of them singletons. This same sample was also part of a study on human thymus T cells.

The sequenced sample was thymocytes. These receptors originate from a boy under three years old with a congenital heart defect.

The gene calls are TRBV28 and TRBJ2-7; possibly TRBD1 for D (5 bases). Germline V gene sequence: CDR1 MDHEN, CDR2 SYDVKM. Between the trimmed V and J ends, which lost 0 bases and 1 base, there was a span of 10 bases. There are 15 residues in the CDR3. CDR3 bases: TGTGCCAGCAGTTTATGTTCAGGGTGGTCCTACGAGCAGTACTTC. Translation: CASSLCSGWSYEQYF.

This sequence joins TRBV5-4 and TRBJ2-1; TRBD1 agrees at 8 bases. V shed 4 bases and J 5 bases; nucleotides not matched to a gene: 8. The germline V gene encodes CDR1 SGHNT and CDR2 YYREEE (reference sequence). The CDR3 loop spans 15 amino acids. As DNA, the CDR3 is TGTGCCAGCAGCCCAGACAGGGGCCACCACAATGAGCAGTTCTTC. Translated, it gives CASSPDRGHHNEQFF.

The chain uses TRBV6-5 and TRBJ1-1; D gene ambiguous. The V gene's germline CDR1 is MNHEY and CDR2 SVGAGI. The V end lost 6 bases, the J end lost 7 bases, and 12 bases lay between the germline ends. The CDR3 is 12 residues long. CDR3 DNA sequence: TGTGCCAGCAGAGCCGCCCGATATGAAGCTTTCTTT. This translates into CASRAARYEAFF.

This clone is a singleton in its sample. This chain uses TRBV2 with TRBJ2-3, with 9 bases matching TRBD2. The germline V gene encodes CDR1 SNHLY and CDR2 FYNNEI. Trimming took 1 base from V and 4 from J; bases not matched to a gene: 6. The CDR3 loop spans 16 amino acids. DNA for the CDR3: TGTGCCAGCAGTGAAGGTCTAGCGGGGACCGCAGATACGCAGTATTTT. Amino acid sequence: CASSEGLAGTADTQYF.

This clone showed up just once. This sequence joins TRBV5-4 and TRBJ2-5; 16 nucleotides line up with TRBD2. The CDR3 is 20 residues long. Germline CDR1 is SGHNT and CDR2 is YYREEE (reference sequence). The V segment lost 5 bases and the J segment 5 bases; nucleotides outside the gene matches: 18. CDR3 residues: CASSPVGLAGGPFSKETQYF. CDR3 nucleotide sequence: TGTGCCAGCAGTCCGGTGGGACTAGCGGGGGGGCCGTTTAGTAAGGAGACCCAGTACTTC.

This clone was observed a single time. The chain has TRBV7-9 and TRBJ1-4, with unresolved D. The CDR3 loop spans 15 amino acids. Germline V gene sequence: CDR1 SEHNR, CDR2 FQNEAQ (reference sequence). V was trimmed by 2 bases and J by 0 bases, leaving 7 bases between them. The CDR3 region has the DNA TGTGCCAGCAGCTTAAGAACTGCAACTAATGAAAAACTGTTTTTT. This sequence encodes CASSLRTATNEKLFF.

This chain uses TRBV7-6 with TRBJ2-7; 15 bases agree with TRBD2. Germline V gives CDR1 SGHVS, CDR2 FNYEAQ. J was trimmed by 1 base and V by 4 bases; bases with no gene match: 14. The CDR3 runs to 20 residues. CDR3 amino acids: CASSSPGTSGRYLLSYEQYF. CDR3 nucleotides: TGTGCCAGCAGCTCCCCAGGGACTAGCGGGAGGTACCTCTTGTCCTACGAGCAGTACTTC.

The chain links TRBV11-2 to TRBJ1-4, with a weak D call TRBD1 (6 bases). The CDR3 runs 16 residues. Germline V gene data show CDR1 as SGHAT and CDR2 as FQNNGV. Trimming removed 3 bases from V and 5 bases from J, with 16 bases in between. CDR3 region: CASSLAGAEENEKLFF. CDR3 nucleotide sequence: TGTGCCAGCAGCTTGGCAGGGGCTGAGGAGAATGAAAAACTGTTTTTT.

The genes are TRBV19 and TRBJ2-2; 11 bases are a match to TRBD2. Looked up from germline, CDR1 is LNHDA and CDR2 is SQIVND (reference sequence). With V trimmed by 5 bases and J by 4 bases, 18 bases remained unmatched. This CDR3 has 20 residues. The DNA for the CDR3 is TGTGCCAGTAGTGACCAGGGGACTAGCGGCAGCCCGATTGGCACCGGGGAGCTGTTTTTT. Translation gives CASSDQGTSGSPIGTGELFF.

In regard to this clone: The same CDR3 is also encoded by other DNA sequences in this sample. Here the CDR3 reads CASSLGTGEAFF. CDR3 nucleotides: TGTGCCAGCAGCTTGGGGACAGGTGAAGCTTTCTTT. The chain couples TRBV7-9 to TRBJ1-1; TRBD1 agrees at 8 bases. V lost 3 bases, J lost 7 bases, and 1 base stayed unmatched. This CDR3 spans 12 amino acids. Germline CDR1 SEHNR, CDR2 FQNEAQ (reference sequence).

The chain carries TRBV14 and TRBJ2-5, with 9 bases aligning to TRBD2. V lost 4 bases, J lost 1 base, and 10 bases stayed unmatched. This CDR3 has 17 amino acids. Looked up from germline, CDR1 is SGHDN and CDR2 is FVKESK. CDR3 sequence reads: CASSPRLAVQTQETQYF. The CDR3 bases are TGTGCCAGCAGCCCGCGACTAGCGGTACAAACCCAAGAGACCCAGTACTTC. Supplemented by reference TRBV14 and TRBJ2-5, the full variable domain reads EAGVTQFPSHSVIEKGQTVTLRCDPISGHDNLYWYRRVMGKEIKFLLHFVKESKQDESGMPNNRFLAERTGGTYSTLKVQPAELEDSGVYFCASSPRLAVQTQETQYFGPGTRLLVL.

The CDR3 here is CASRSKRTDKTNYGYTF. CDR3 sequence (DNA): TGTGCCAGCAGGTCAAAACGGACAGACAAGACTAACTATGGCTACACCTTC. The chain recombines TRBV28 with TRBJ1-2; D is possibly TRBD1 (6 bases). This CDR3 is 17 amino acids long. The germline gives CDR1 MDHEN, CDR2 SYDVKM. The germline V and J ends were trimmed by 6 bases and 0 bases, with 20 bases remaining between them.

The chain has TRBV4-2 and TRBJ2-3, with 14 nucleotides matching TRBD2. This CDR3 spans 19 amino acids. Trimming removed 3 bases from V and 8 bases from J; junction bases left unmatched: 16. Germline CDR1 reads LGHNA; CDR2 reads YNFKEQ. The CDR3 nucleotides are TGTGCCAGCAGCCACCCTCGACTAGCGGGGGGGCCGAGTCCCAGTACGCAGTATTTT. Its translation is CASSHPRLAGGPSPSTQYF.

The rearrangement uses TRBV19 and TRBJ1-4, with D unresolved. V was pared by 3 bases and J by 5 bases, with 10 bases between. Germline-derived CDR1 and CDR2 are LNHDA and SQIVND (reference sequence). The CDR3 is 14 amino acids. CDR3 loop: CASSMVTGNEKLFF. The CDR3 DNA reads TGTGCCAGTAGTATGGTTACGGGAAATGAAAAACTGTTTTTT.

CDR3 sequence (DNA): TGTGCCAGCAGCTCACGCAGCCCGGTAGGGGGAGGCTACACCTTC. Translated, it gives CASSSRSPVGGGYTF. The J gene is TRBJ1-2, the V gene TRBV7-2; perhaps TRBD1 as D (6 bases). The CDR3 loop spans 15 amino acids. Germline CDR1 SGHTA, CDR2 FQGNSA. V was pared by 4 bases and J by 8 bases, with 20 bases between.

V and J are TRBV27 and TRBJ1-6, with 7 bases fitting TRBD1. CDR3 size: 16 residues. Per the germline V gene, CDR1 is MNHEY and CDR2 is SMNVEV (reference sequence). Trimming cost V 6 bases and J 2 bases; bases outside gene matches: 7. DNA for the CDR3: TGTGCCAGCAGGGCACGACAGGGTGCCTATAATTCACCCCTCCACTTT. It yields the protein CASRARQGAYNSPLHF.

In regard to this clone: Additional DNA sequences in this sample encode the identical CDR3. The rearrangement links TRBV11-2 to TRBJ1-1; TRBD1 matches at 8 bases. Germline CDR1 is SGHAT and CDR2 is FQNNGV. V lost 3 bases to trimming and J lost 2 bases; unmatched junction nucleotides: 14. This CDR3 comprises 18 residues. This CDR3 reads CASSFIVQGAKSNTEAFF. The CDR3 DNA sequence: TGTGCCAGCAGCTTCATCGTTCAGGGGGCTAAAAGTAACACTGAAGCTTTCTTT.

Only one count was recorded for this clone. The chain joins TRBV28 to TRBJ1-5; 9 bases fit TRBD1. The CDR3 length is 15 residues. Germline trimming cut 8 bases from V and 1 base from J; bases unmatched to any gene: 6. Germline V gives CDR1 MDHEN, CDR2 SYDVKM. The CDR3 region has the DNA TGTGCCAGCTACAGGACAGGGGAGAGCAATCAGCCCCAGCATTTT. Translation gives CASYRTGESNQPQHF.

The genes are TRBV14 and TRBJ1-1; D might be TRBD1 (5 bases). The CDR3 loop spans 17 amino acids. Germline CDR1 SGHDN, CDR2 FVKESK. V was clipped by 1 base and J by 1 base, with 16 bases between them. The CDR3 loop is CASSQGSSGYPNTEAFF. DNA of the CDR3: TGTGCCAGCAGCCAAGGTAGCTCAGGGTACCCGAACACTGAAGCTTTCTTT.

In this sample, this clone turned up a few times. This rearrangement joins TRBV18 to TRBJ1-5; D gene unclear. Germline CDR1 reads KGHSH; CDR2 reads LQKENI. The CDR3 is made up of 16 amino acids. Trimming left V 2 bases short and J 1 base short, with 12 bases between. The CDR3, as DNA: TGTGCCAGCTCACCAACAAGGGAGGGCAGCAATCAGCCCCAGCATTTT. Translation: CASSPTREGSNQPQHF.

V and J are TRBV28 and TRBJ1-5, with TRBD1 matching 9 bases. V dropped 8 bases and J dropped 0; count of bases not matched to a gene: 17. From germline, CDR1 is MDHEN and CDR2 SYDVKM. The CDR3 sequence is 19 residues long. For the CDR3, the DNA is TGTGCCAGCTCAGTTTGTAGGACAGGGGATTCGGCTAGCAATCAGCCCCAGCATTTT. Its protein is CASSVCRTGDSASNQPQHF.

The chain links TRBV7-2 to TRBJ2-7; 13 nucleotides align to TRBD2. The V gene end was trimmed by 3 bases and the J gene end by 2 bases; junction bases not matched to a gene: 4. The CDR3 length is 16 residues. Germline V gene data show CDR1 as SGHTA and CDR2 as FQGNSA. The CDR3 DNA follows: TGTGCCAGCAGCTTTACGGGACTAGCGGGACCCTACGAGCAGTACTTC. This codes for CASSFTGLAGPYEQYF.

The chain recombines TRBV14 with TRBJ2-7, with D perhaps matching TRBD2 (5 bases). V lost 4 bases and J 7 bases, leaving 23 bases between the germline ends. The CDR3 has 16 residues. CDR1 is SGHDN and CDR2 is FVKESK in the germline V gene. The chain's CDR3 is CASSLSPDSVAAEQYF. The DNA of the CDR3 is TGTGCCAGCAGCCTTAGCCCGGACTCTGTTGCGGCAGAGCAGTACTTC.

The rearrangement links TRBV11-2 to TRBJ1-4; no reliable D call. With 5 bases removed from V and 5 bases from J, the gap between germline ends came to 21 bases. The CDR3 covers 17 residues. Germline V gene lookup returns CDR1 SGHAT and CDR2 FQNNGV. The CDR3 loop is CASSPAGPRSGNEKLFF. The CDR3 coding sequence is TGTGCCAGCAGCCCTGCGGGCCCGAGGAGCGGGAATGAAAAACTGTTTTTT.

The sample holds one count of this clone. The sample carries other DNA sequences with the same CDR3. V gene TRBV28 combines with J gene TRBJ2-7; 7 nucleotides line up with TRBD1. This CDR3 is built from 14 residues. CDR1 is MDHEN and CDR2 is SYDVKM in the germline V gene. With V trimmed by 2 bases and J by 2 bases, 3 bases remained unmatched. The CDR3 sequence: CASSLRDSTYEQYF. Here the CDR3 DNA reads TGTGCCAGCAGTTTAAGGGACAGTACCTACGAGCAGTACTTC.